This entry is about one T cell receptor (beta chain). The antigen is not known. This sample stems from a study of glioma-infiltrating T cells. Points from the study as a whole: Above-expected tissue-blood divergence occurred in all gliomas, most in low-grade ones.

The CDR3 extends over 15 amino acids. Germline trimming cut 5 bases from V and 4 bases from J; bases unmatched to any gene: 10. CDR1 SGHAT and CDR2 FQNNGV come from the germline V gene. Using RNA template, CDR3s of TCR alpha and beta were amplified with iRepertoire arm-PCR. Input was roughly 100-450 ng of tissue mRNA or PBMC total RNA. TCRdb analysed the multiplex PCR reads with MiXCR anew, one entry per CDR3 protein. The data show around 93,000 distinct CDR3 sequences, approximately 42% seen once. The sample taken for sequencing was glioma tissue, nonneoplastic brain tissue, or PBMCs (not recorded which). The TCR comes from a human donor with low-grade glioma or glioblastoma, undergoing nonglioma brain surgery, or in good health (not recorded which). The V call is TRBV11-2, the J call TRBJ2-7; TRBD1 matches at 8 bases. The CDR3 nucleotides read TGTGCCAGCAGCCAGACGACAGGGGTACCATACGAGCAGTACTTC. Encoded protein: CASSQTTGVPYEQYF.